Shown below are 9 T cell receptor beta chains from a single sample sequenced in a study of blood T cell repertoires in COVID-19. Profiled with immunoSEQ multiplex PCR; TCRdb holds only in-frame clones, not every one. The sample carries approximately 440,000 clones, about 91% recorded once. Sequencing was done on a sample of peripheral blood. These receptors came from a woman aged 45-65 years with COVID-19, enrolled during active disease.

Written as DNA, the CDR3 is TGTGCCAGCAGCGTAGCCAGCGCTTACGAGCAGTACTTC. Protein sequence: CASSVASAYEQYF. The gene calls are TRBV9 and TRBJ2-7; D unclear. Germline V lookup: CDR1 SGDLS, CDR2 YYNGEE. The CDR3 length is 13 residues. The germline V and J ends were trimmed by 0 bases and 4 bases, with 8 bases remaining between them.

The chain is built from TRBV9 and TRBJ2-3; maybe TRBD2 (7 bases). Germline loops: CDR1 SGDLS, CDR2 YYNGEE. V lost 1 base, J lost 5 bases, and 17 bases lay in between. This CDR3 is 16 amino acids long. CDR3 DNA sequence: TGTGCCAGCAGCGTATTACTAGGGGGAGGGATAGATACGCAGTATTTT. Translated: CASSVLLGGGIDTQYF.

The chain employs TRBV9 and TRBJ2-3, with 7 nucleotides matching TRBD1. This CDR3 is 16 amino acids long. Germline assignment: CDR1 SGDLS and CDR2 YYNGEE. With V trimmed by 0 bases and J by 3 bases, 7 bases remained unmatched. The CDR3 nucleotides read TGTGCCAGCAGCGTAGGGACAGGCTCGGGGACAGATACGCAGTATTTT. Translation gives CASSVGTGSGTDTQYF.

In DNA, the CDR3 is TGCGCCAGCAGCCAAGAAATGGGCGAGCGGGGGGCACGGGATACGCAGTATTTT. Translated: CASSQEMGERGARDTQYF. The chain is built from TRBV4-1 and TRBJ2-3; 9 bases align to TRBD2. Germline V gives CDR1 MGHRA, CDR2 YSYEKL. V lost 0 bases and J lost 6; bases outside the gene matches: 13. The CDR3 consists of 18 residues.

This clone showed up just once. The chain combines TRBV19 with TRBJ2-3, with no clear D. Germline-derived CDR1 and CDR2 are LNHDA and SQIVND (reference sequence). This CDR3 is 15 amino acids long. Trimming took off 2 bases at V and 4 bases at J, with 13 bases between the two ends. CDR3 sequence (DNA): TGTGCCAGTAGTATATTTTTCGCCGAGGCAGATACGCAGTATTTT. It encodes CASSIFFAEADTQYF. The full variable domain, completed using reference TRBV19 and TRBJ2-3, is DGGITQSPKYLFRKEGQNVTLSCEQNLNHDAMYWYRQDPGQGLRLIYYSQIVNDFQKGDIAEGYSVSREKKESFPLTVTSAQKNPTAFYLCASSIFFAEADTQYFGPGTRLTVL.

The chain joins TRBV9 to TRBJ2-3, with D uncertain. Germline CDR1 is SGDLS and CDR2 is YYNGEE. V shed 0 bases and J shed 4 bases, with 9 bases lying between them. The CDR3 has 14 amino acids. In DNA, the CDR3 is TGTGCCAGCAGCGTAGGAGACTGGTCAGATACGCAGTATTTT. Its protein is CASSVGDWSDTQYF.

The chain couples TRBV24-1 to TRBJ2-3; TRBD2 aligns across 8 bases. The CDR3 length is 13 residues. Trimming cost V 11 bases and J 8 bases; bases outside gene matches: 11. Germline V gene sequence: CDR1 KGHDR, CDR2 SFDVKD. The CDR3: CAIEAGASSTQYF. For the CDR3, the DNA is TGTGCCATCGAAGCGGGGGCCTCCTCTACGCAGTATTTT.

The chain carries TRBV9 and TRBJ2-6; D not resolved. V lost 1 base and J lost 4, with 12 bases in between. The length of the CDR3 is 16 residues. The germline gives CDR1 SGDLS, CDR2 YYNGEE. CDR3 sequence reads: CASSVSLFPGANVLTF. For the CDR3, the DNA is TGTGCCAGCAGCGTAAGCTTGTTTCCCGGGGCCAACGTCCTGACTTTC. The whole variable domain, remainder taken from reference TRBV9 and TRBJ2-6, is DSGVTQTPKHLITATGQRVTLRCSPRSGDLSVYWYQQSLDQGLQFLIQYYNGEERAKGNILERFSAQQFPDLHSELNLSSLELGDSALYFCASSVSLFPGANVLTFGAGSRLTVL.

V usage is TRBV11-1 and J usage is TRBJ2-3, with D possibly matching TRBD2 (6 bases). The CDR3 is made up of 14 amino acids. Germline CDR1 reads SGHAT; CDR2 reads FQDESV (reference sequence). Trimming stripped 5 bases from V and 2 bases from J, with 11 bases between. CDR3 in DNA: TGTGCCAGCAGCCTCGGACTATCCACAGATACGCAGTATTTT. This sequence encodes CASSLGLSTDTQYF.